The 25 T cell receptor beta chains presented below share a single source sample, sequenced in a study of a mutant IDH1 vaccine in newly diagnosed glioma. Regarding time point: baseline, week 1 (first vaccination visit). Treatment of the sample: pre-vaccination baseline after standard-of-care therapy. Assay used: immunoSEQ multiplex PCR; TCRdb lists only in-frame clones, some missing. This sample carries roughly 70,000 clones, 80% to 90% of them seen once, and the ten largest clones take 4% to 5.5%. Sequencing was performed on peripheral blood mononuclear cells (PBMCs), taken from a glioma patient treated with radiotherapy, temozolomide or both. These TCRs come from a woman aged 18-35 years with glioma. Some clones in this sample may be carry-over from other donors' samples.

The chain combines TRBV6-5 with TRBJ1-6; perhaps TRBD1 as D (6 bases). Germline V gene lookup returns CDR1 MNHEY and CDR2 SVGAGI. V shed 6 bases and J shed 6 bases, with 15 bases lying between them. The CDR3 covers 15 residues. The CDR3 here is CASRPPTGINSPLHF. The CDR3 DNA is TGTGCCAGCAGGCCCCCGACAGGAATTAATTCACCCCTCCACTTT.

Only one count was recorded for this clone. The genes are TRBV29-1 and TRBJ2-7; D is possibly TRBD2 (5 bases). Looked up from germline, CDR1 is SQVTM and CDR2 is ANQGSEA. The CDR3 is 12 amino acids. V was shortened by 6 bases and J by 0 bases, with 9 bases between the two germline ends. The CDR3 nucleotides read TGCAGCGTGAGGAGGTCCTCCTACGAGCAGTACTTC. Translated, it gives CSVRRSSYEQYF.

The V gene is TRBV2, the J gene TRBJ2-4; D is perhaps TRBD1 (6 bases). The ends were cut back, 6 bases at V and 2 bases at J, with 11 bases in the middle. Germline loops: CDR1 SNHLY, CDR2 FYNNEI. The CDR3 runs to 14 residues. CDR3 nucleotides: TGTGCCAGCAGCCAGGGGTGGACCAAAAACATTCAGTACTTC. It codes for CASSQGWTKNIQYF. Using reference TRBV2 and TRBJ2-4 for the parts outside the CDR3, the full variable domain is EPEVTQTPSHQVTQMGQEVILRCVPISNHLYFYWYRQILGQKVEFLVSFYNNEISEKSEIFDDQFSVERPDGSNFTLKIRSTKLEDSAMYFCASSQGWTKNIQYFGAGTRLSVL.

V gene TRBV9 combines with J gene TRBJ2-5, with TRBD2 matching 12 bases. The V segment lost 0 bases and the J segment 5 bases; nucleotides outside the gene matches: 2. This CDR3 has 15 residues. The germline CDR1 and CDR2 sequences are SGDLS and YYNGEE. In DNA form, the CDR3 reads TGTGCCAGCAGCGTAGGCCTAGCGGGGGGGGAGACCCAGTACTTC. It yields the protein CASSVGLAGGETQYF.

The chain recombines TRBV6-4 with TRBJ2-3; TRBD2 matches 9 bases. Germline CDR1 MRHNA, CDR2 SNTAGT. The trim removed 6 bases at V and 0 bases at J, leaving 7 bases unmatched. The CDR3 length is 16 residues. DNA of the CDR3: TGTGCCAGCAGCCACACGGCGGGAGGGAGCACAGATACGCAGTATTTT. It encodes CASSHTAGGSTDTQYF.

The rearrangement joins TRBV5-1 to TRBJ1-2; tentative D call: TRBD1 (6 bases). V was cut by 4 bases and J by 6 bases, with 13 bases left in between. The germline V gene has CDR1 SGHRS and CDR2 YFSETQ. This CDR3 contains 13 residues. The CDR3 DNA reads TGCGCCAGCAGCGAGGGGGTTCAGGATGGCTACACCTTC. Its protein product is CASSEGVQDGYTF.

The CDR3 here is CASSGTGTGANTGELFF. The CDR3 nucleotides are TGTGCCAGCAGTGGGACCGGGACAGGGGCGAACACCGGGGAGCTGTTTTTT. V is TRBV2 and J is TRBJ2-2, with 10 positions matching TRBD1. Germline V lookup: CDR1 SNHLY, CDR2 FYNNEI. J was trimmed by 0 bases and V by 4 bases; bases with no gene match: 5. The CDR3 totals 17 residues.

This chain links TRBV5-1 with TRBJ1-1; 9 bases map to TRBD1. V shed 6 bases and J 2 bases; nucleotides not matched to a gene: 8. CDR1 and CDR2 from the germline V gene are SGHRS and YFSETQ. The CDR3 has 15 amino acids. CDR3 amino acids: CASKFPGQGNTEAFF. The CDR3 nucleotides read TGCGCCAGCAAATTTCCGGGACAGGGAAACACTGAAGCTTTCTTT.

The chain links TRBV7-2 to TRBJ1-2, with a weak D call TRBD1 (6 bases). V lost 1 base to trimming and J lost 6 bases, with 15 bases between them. Per germline, CDR1 SGHTA and CDR2 FQGNSA. This CDR3 region has 15 residues. CDR3 sequence: CASSLEGRGQDGYTF. The CDR3 region has the DNA TGTGCCAGCAGCTTAGAAGGTCGGGGGCAGGATGGCTACACCTTC.

CDR3 coding DNA: TGCAGTACTAGGAGGAGACAGGGCTATGGCTACACCTTC. Amino acid sequence: CSTRRRQGYGYTF. The chain joins TRBV29-1 to TRBJ1-2; 7 bases agree with TRBD1. This CDR3 is built from 13 residues. In germline, CDR1 is SQVTM, CDR2 ANQGSEA.

For the CDR3, the DNA is TGTGCCAGCAGTTATTTGACAGTGCAGTACTTC. Encoded protein: CASSYLTVQYF. The chain has TRBV6-5 and TRBJ2-7; D might be TRBD1 (5 bases). The CDR3 has 11 residues. From germline, CDR1 is MNHEY and CDR2 SVGAGI. V lost 3 bases, J lost 9 bases, and 9 bases lay in between.

The rearrangement uses TRBV30 and TRBJ1-5, with 8 bases identical to TRBD1. The germline gives CDR1 GTSNPN, CDR2 SVGIG (reference sequence). CDR3 length: 13 amino acids. With 6 bases clipped from V and 4 bases from J, the junction kept 5 bases outside the gene matches. The CDR3 loop is CACTGQGNQPQHF. Here the CDR3 DNA reads TGTGCCTGCACTGGACAGGGAAATCAGCCCCAGCATTTT.

The V gene is TRBV7-9, the J gene TRBJ2-7; D tentatively reads TRBD1 or TRBD2 (5 bases each). The V and J ends lost 2 bases and 12 bases respectively, with 14 bases between them. Germline CDR1 reads SEHNR; CDR2 reads FQNEAQ (reference sequence). The CDR3 runs 12 residues. The CDR3 here is CASSLSLGTPYF. CDR3 coding DNA: TGTGCCAGCAGCTTATCCCTCGGGACCCCGTACTTC.

The chain combines TRBV29-1 with TRBJ1-2, with D perhaps matching TRBD1 (5 bases). The germline V and J ends were trimmed by 6 bases and 6 bases, with 11 bases remaining between them. The CDR3 extends over 11 amino acids. Germline CDR1 and CDR2: SQVTM and ANQGSEA. The CDR3 sequence: CSVATVNGYTF. The DNA for the CDR3 is TGCAGCGTCGCGACAGTAAATGGCTACACCTTC.

The chain couples TRBV2 to TRBJ2-5; 8 bases agree with TRBD2. The V segment lost 10 bases and the J segment 1 base; nucleotides outside the gene matches: 5. CDR3 length: 13 amino acids. CDR1 SNHLY and CDR2 FYNNEI come from the germline V gene. The CDR3 DNA follows: TGTGCCAAAAGCGGGAGTGGCCAAGAGACCCAGTACTTC. It encodes CAKSGSGQETQYF.

V is TRBV9 and J is TRBJ1-1; TRBD1 might be the D (5 bases). The V end lost 1 base, the J end lost 3 bases, and 7 bases lay between the germline ends. CDR1 and CDR2 (germline): SGDLS, YYNGEE. The CDR3 is 13 residues long. The CDR3, as DNA: TGTGCCAGCAGCGTACCACAGGACACTGAAGCTTTCTTT. It encodes CASSVPQDTEAFF.

The chain recombines TRBV10-3 with TRBJ2-6; D may correspond to TRBD1 or TRBD2 (5 bases each). Germline V gene data show CDR1 as ENHRY and CDR2 as SYGVKD. This CDR3 region has 15 residues. V was cut by 7 bases and J by 2 bases, with 12 bases left in between. The CDR3 loop reads CAINDVGAGANVLTF. The CDR3 DNA follows: TGTGCCATCAATGATGTGGGGGCTGGGGCCAACGTCCTGACTTTC.

V gene TRBV5-1 combines with J gene TRBJ1-3; TRBD1 agrees at 7 bases. Germline lookup yields CDR1 SGHRS and CDR2 YFSETQ. The V gene end was trimmed by 0 bases and the J gene end by 4 bases; junction bases not matched to a gene: 1. The CDR3 runs to 14 residues. CDR3 nucleotides: TGCGCCAGCAGCTTGGCGGGACAGGGAAACACCATATATTTT. It specifies CASSLAGQGNTIYF.

The rearrangement joins TRBV5-6 to TRBJ1-2; possibly TRBD1 for D (6 bases). There are 14 residues in the CDR3. The V end was cut by 2 bases, the J end by 9 bases, with 17 bases between. Germline V CDR1 and CDR2: SGHDT, YYEEEE. CDR3 loop: CASSLTGSSVSYTF. CDR3 DNA: TGTGCCAGCAGCTTAACAGGGAGCTCTGTGAGCTACACCTTC.

This chain uses TRBV9 with TRBJ1-2; a weak D match, TRBD1 (5 bases). V was shortened by 5 bases and J by 7 bases, with 9 bases between the two germline ends. The CDR3 spans 11 residues. CDR1 and CDR2 (germline): SGDLS, YYNGEE. This chain's CDR3 is CASSQGPGYTF. The CDR3 nucleotides are TGTGCCAGCAGTCAGGGCCCTGGCTACACCTTC.

The gene calls are TRBV7-2 and TRBJ2-7; TRBD1 agrees at 11 bases. CDR3 length equals 15 residues. The V and J ends lost 5 bases and 3 bases, in that order; junction bases with no gene match: 6. Germline CDR1 and CDR2: SGHTA and FQGNSA. The CDR3 spells CASSQTGTGGYEQYF. In nucleotides, the CDR3 is TGTGCCAGCAGCCAGACCGGGACAGGGGGCTACGAGCAGTACTTC.

The chain links TRBV9 to TRBJ2-7, with TRBD2 matching 8 bases. Unmatched junction bases numbered 7, after V lost 2 bases and J lost 3 bases. From germline, CDR1 is SGDLS and CDR2 YYNGEE. The CDR3 is made up of 15 amino acids. The CDR3 DNA reads TGTGCCAGCAGCGTGGCGGGGGGAAAGGTCTACGAGCAGTACTTC. This translates into CASSVAGGKVYEQYF.

J is TRBJ2-7 and V is TRBV27; D gene uncertain. The CDR3 is made up of 14 amino acids. Germline CDR1 is MNHEY and CDR2 is SMNVEV (reference sequence). Trimming stripped 5 bases from V and 0 bases from J, with 11 bases between. The CDR3 DNA follows: TGTGCCAGCAGTGGACGGGCGAGCTCCTACGAGCAGTACTTC. Translated, it gives CASSGRASSYEQYF.

The chain carries TRBV6-5 and TRBJ2-2; D remains ambiguous. This CDR3 is 13 amino acids long. Trimming cost V 2 bases and J 1 base, with 2 bases left between them. Germline V gives CDR1 MNHEY, CDR2 SVGAGI. The CDR3 bases are TGTGCCAGCAGTTACCAGAACACCGGGGAGCTGTTTTTT. It encodes CASSYQNTGELFF.

The CDR3 DNA follows: TGTGCCAGCAGGACTAGCGGACAGGGGGTCAATCAGCCCCAGCATTTT. This translates into CASRTSGQGVNQPQHF. This chain connects TRBV6-6 to TRBJ1-5, with 10 positions matching TRBD1. The V gene end was trimmed by 6 bases and the J gene end by 3 bases; junction bases not matched to a gene: 8. The CDR3 runs to 16 residues. Germline CDR1 and CDR2: MNHNY and SVGAGI (reference sequence).